A selection of T cell receptor beta chains follows, all from one sample in a study of blood T cell repertoires in COVID-19. The assay was immunoSEQ multiplex PCR, and TCRdb's table has in-frame clones only and misses some. The table has tens of thousands of clones, 86% seen once; the top ten hold about 10%. Sequenced sample: peripheral blood. The receptors were sampled from a man aged 70-80 years with active COVID-19. Each CDR3 is given with its conserved first and last residue. The size entry is marked missing in some rows and otherwise reads once, few, many or a size class.

V,size,J,length,CDR3
TRBV6-4,NA,TRBJ2-5,11,CARTGQETQYF
TRBV2,NA,TRBJ2-1,12,CASSASGGQEFF
TRBV13,NA,TRBJ2-7,15,CASSPSHGGASEQYF
TRBV18,NA,TRBJ2-3,15,CASSPGTGGWDTQYF
TRBV2,NA,TRBJ1-1,16,CASILTPEGRSTEAFF
TRBV6-2/TRBV6-3,few,TRBJ1-5,17,CASSYSRQSPGFQPQHF
TRBV5-6,NA,TRBJ2-5,13,CASSSGTGATQYF
TRBV7-8,NA,TRBJ1-5,15,CASSSGTGVRQPQHF
TRBV7-9,NA,TRBJ1-4,18,CASSQRHQTGYDNEKLFF
TRBV7-3,NA,TRBJ2-7,14,CASSLGVRRDEQYF
TRBV2,NA,TRBJ2-7,16,CASSTGLAGANHEQYF
TRBV19,NA,TRBJ1-4,16,CASTTGGRRENEKLFF
TRBV21-1,NA,TRBJ2-7,15,CASSTHRDRVSLKYF
TRBV19,NA,TRBJ2-5,18,CASSLGASGAASQETQYF
TRBV6-5,NA,TRBJ1-6,14,CASRKGTENSPLHF
TRBV3-1/TRBV3-2,NA,TRBJ2-7,17,CASSRRLAGGLSYEQYF
TRBV9,NA,TRBJ1-5,17,CASSVGSGTGEGWPQHF
TRBV25-1,few,TRBJ1-5,15,CASSESGQPNQPQHF
TRBV3-1/TRBV3-2,NA,TRBJ1-1,13,CASSLVRGSEAFF
TRBV12-3/TRBV12-4,NA,TRBJ2-5,12,CASRLAGETQYF
TRBV19,NA,TRBJ1-2,13,CASTTDTLYGYTF
TRBV13,few,TRBJ1-2,11,CASSRDYGYTF
TRBV19,NA,TRBJ2-1,16,CASSIGWDRAYNEQFF
TRBV11-2,NA,TRBJ1-3,15,CASKDRGVVGNTIYF
TRBV7-2,NA,TRBJ1-5,16,CASSLQALTNNQPQHF
TRBV6-5,NA,TRBJ1-1,13,CASRKSGLTEAFF
TRBV5-1,once,TRBJ1-1,13,CASTTSRGSEAFF
TRBV10-3,NA,TRBJ1-2,13,CAISDLVPEGYTF
TRBV19,NA,TRBJ1-6,16,CASSIRGDSYNSPLHF
TRBV6-5,NA,TRBJ1-1,15,CASSSNGETNTEAFF
TRBV9,few,TRBJ1-6,15,CASSAPDNPETPLHF
TRBV27,NA,TRBJ2-2,18,CASSWGLAGTANTGELFF
TRBV19,NA,TRBJ2-7,14,CASSYSGGHYEQYF
TRBV10-3,NA,TRBJ1-2,14,CASVSGGSVYGYTF
TRBV5-6,NA,TRBJ2-5,14,CASSPAGSPETQYF
TRBV9,NA,TRBJ1-2,15,CASSDGIGTGDGYTF
TRBV6-5,NA,TRBJ1-2,13,CASSPGTYYGYTF
TRBV25-1,NA,TRBJ1-3,16,CASSEYAERAGNTIYF
TRBV13,NA,TRBJ1-6,14,CASSSTGVSSPLHF
TRBV27,NA,TRBJ2-3,16,CASSLIAGGRTDTQYF